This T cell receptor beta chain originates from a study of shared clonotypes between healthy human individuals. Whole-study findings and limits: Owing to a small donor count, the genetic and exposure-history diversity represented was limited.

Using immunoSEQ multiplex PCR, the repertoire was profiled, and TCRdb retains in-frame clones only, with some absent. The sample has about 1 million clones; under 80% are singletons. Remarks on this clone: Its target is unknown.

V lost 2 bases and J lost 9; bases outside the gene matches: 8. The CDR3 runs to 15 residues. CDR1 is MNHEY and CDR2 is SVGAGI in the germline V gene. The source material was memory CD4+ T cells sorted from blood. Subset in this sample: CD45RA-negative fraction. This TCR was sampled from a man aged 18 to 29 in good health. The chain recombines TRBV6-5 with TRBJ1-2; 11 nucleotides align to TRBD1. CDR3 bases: TGTGCCAGCAGTTACATGGGGACAGGGGGTATTAGCTACACCTTC. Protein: CASSYMGTGGISYTF.